The 32 T cell receptor beta chains below come from one sample, sequenced in a study of T cell clonality in common variable immunodeficiency. Sequenced by immunoSEQ multiplex PCR; TCRdb stores in-frame clones only, minus some. The specimen has some 60,000 clones, none found just once. The specimen sequenced was peripheral blood mononuclear cells. These receptors originate from a person aged 18 to 69 in good health.

This clone was recorded at least ten times. The CDR3 end falls 3 residues outside the read, so it is completed with the germline J gene. V usage is TRBV10-3 and J usage is TRBJ1-1, with unresolved D. This CDR3 has 12 amino acids. With 2 bases removed from V and 2 bases from J, the gap between germline ends came to 3 bases. Germline-derived CDR1 and CDR2 are ENHRY and SYGVKD. CDR3 region: CAISEVNTEAFF. The sequenced CDR3 bases are TGTGCCATCAGTGAGGTAAACACTGAA.

In this sample, this clone turned up many times. Coverage ceases 3 residues before the CDR3 finishes, and the germline J gene fills in the end. The chain is built from TRBV12-3 or TRBV12-4 and TRBJ2-3; D not resolved. The CDR3 consists of 13 residues. Trimming removed 3 bases from V and 5 bases from J, with 9 bases in between. CDR3 residues: CASSFDTLDTQYF. The sequenced CDR3 bases are TGTGCCAGCAGTTTCGACACCTTAGATACG.

This clone was detected a few times. From the germline J gene comes the end of the CDR3, since the read stops 3 residues before it. V and J are TRBV11-3 and TRBJ2-7, with TRBD1 matching over 9 bases. The CDR3 loop spans 15 amino acids. CDR1 and CDR2 (germline): SGHNT, YENEEA. V lost 5 bases to trimming and J lost 2 bases; unmatched junction nucleotides: 7. The CDR3 region is CASSPGTGKTYEQYF. CDR3 DNA, as far as it was read: TGTGCCAGCAGCCCAGGGACAGGGAAAACCTACGAG.

This clone was recorded at least ten times. The read ends 3 residues shy of where the CDR3 ends; the end is completed using the germline J gene. This sequence joins TRBV20-1 and TRBJ1-5; 7 bases map to TRBD1. The CDR3 runs 12 residues. Germline loops: CDR1 DFQATT, CDR2 SNEGSKA (reference sequence). V trimming: 6 bases; J trimming: 8 bases; junction bases outside the gene matches: 7. CDR3 sequence reads: CSARQGDKPQHF. The sequenced part of the CDR3 DNA is TGCAGTGCCCGACAGGGCGATAAGCCC.

There are many counts of this clone. Coverage ceases 3 residues before the CDR3 finishes, and the germline J gene fills in the end. The J gene is TRBJ1-2, the V gene TRBV4-1; TRBD1 agrees at 8 bases. This CDR3 region has 15 residues. CDR1 MGHRA and CDR2 YSYEKL come from the germline V gene. CDR3 DNA (partial): TGCGCCAGCAGCCAAACCCGGACAGGGAATTTGATC. Its translation is CASSQTRTGNLI. The whole CDR3 protein reads CASSQTRTGNLIYTF.

Many counts were recorded for this clone. The read falls 3 residues short of the CDR3 end, and the missing part is taken from the germline J gene. The chain has TRBV19 and TRBJ2-7; TRBD1 matches 9 bases. Germline V gives CDR1 LNHDA, CDR2 SQIVND (reference sequence). CDR3 size: 14 residues. V gave up 5 bases and J gave up 0 bases; unmatched junction bases: 2. The CDR3 bases that were read are TGTGCCAGTAGTCAGACAGGGGGCTCCTACGAG. It is translated as CASSQTGGSYE. The whole CDR3 sequence reads CASSQTGGSYEQYF.

Ten or more counts support this clone. The read terminates 3 residues ahead of where the CDR3 ends, so the germline J gene completes it. The rearrangement uses TRBV19 and TRBJ2-3, with D unclear. The CDR3 is made up of 12 amino acids. Germline CDR1 reads LNHDA; CDR2 reads SQIVND (reference sequence). The ends were cut back, 4 bases at V and 0 bases at J, with 2 bases in the middle. The CDR3 sequence: CASSTSTDTQYF. The DNA read from the CDR3 is TGTGCCAGTAGTACAAGCACAGATACG. The full variable domain, in which reference TRBV19 and TRBJ2-3 provide the parts outside the CDR3, is DGGITQSPKYLFRKEGQNVTLSCEQNLNHDAMYWYRQDPGQGLRLIYYSQIVNDFQKGDIAEGYSVSREKKESFPLTVTSAQKNPTAFYLCASSTSTDTQYFGPGTRLTVL.

This clone was observed at least ten times. The part of the CDR3 DNA that was read is TGTGCCTGGAGACGAGCGGGAGTCGGGGAG. As protein: CAWRRAGVGE. The whole CDR3 sequence reads CAWRRAGVGELFF. The chain links TRBV30 to TRBJ2-2, with 8 bases that match TRBD2. The missing CDR3 end, 3 residues past where the read stops, is filled in from the germline J gene. This CDR3 contains 13 residues. Germline V lookup: CDR1 GTSNPN, CDR2 SVGIG (reference sequence). The V and J ends lost 3 bases and 7 bases, in that order; junction bases with no gene match: 4.

This clone showed up many times. The read terminates 3 residues ahead of where the CDR3 ends, so the germline J gene completes it. The V and J genes are TRBV19 and TRBJ1-2; maybe TRBD1 (5 bases). This CDR3 is built from 16 residues. The germline V gene has CDR1 LNHDA and CDR2 SQIVND (reference sequence). The V gene lost 4 bases and the J gene lost 2 bases, with 17 bases spanning the gap. The CDR3 loop is CASSRSSSTVNYGYTF. The sequenced CDR3 bases are TGTGCCAGTAGTAGATCGTCCTCGACAGTCAACTATGGC.

This clone showed up many times. The read ends 3 residues early relative to the CDR3; the germline J gene fills the gap. The chain links TRBV29-1 to TRBJ2-7; unclear D gene. The CDR3 length is 11 residues. V was pared by 4 bases and J by 3 bases, with 7 bases between. Germline V gives CDR1 SQVTM, CDR2 ANQGSEA. CDR3 sequence reads: CSVGTSYEQYF. The sequenced CDR3 bases are TGCAGCGTTGGCACCAGCTACGAG.

This clone was counted many times. The read ends 3 residues before the CDR3 terminus; that terminus is restored from the germline J gene. The V gene is TRBV12-3 or TRBV12-4, the J gene TRBJ2-1; TRBD2 matches 12 bases. The CDR3 is 15 amino acids. V lost 7 bases to trimming and J lost 4 bases; unmatched junction nucleotides: 5. CDR3 sequence: CASTPLAGGYNEQFF. CDR3 DNA (partial): TGTGCCAGCACCCCACTAGCGGGAGGTTACAATGAG.

This clone was observed many times. The CDR3 end is not reached by the read, which stops 3 residues before it; the germline J gene fills it in. The chain combines TRBV19 with TRBJ2-2; 8 bases map to TRBD2. CDR3 length equals 14 residues. The V and J ends lost 7 bases and 3 bases, in that order; junction bases with no gene match: 4. The V gene's germline CDR1 is LNHDA and CDR2 SQIVND (reference sequence). Incomplete CDR3 DNA: TGTGCCAGTATGGGACTAGGTGACACCGGGGAG. It encodes CASMGLGDTGE. The whole CDR3 protein reads CASMGLGDTGELFF.

At least ten counts were recorded for this clone. Read data end 3 residues before the CDR3 end; the end is taken from the germline J gene. The V gene is TRBV2, the J gene TRBJ1-6, with D possibly TRBD1 on 5 matching bases. Germline V lookup: CDR1 SNHLY, CDR2 FYNNEI. Trimming took 8 bases from V and 5 from J, leaving 10 bases between them. The CDR3 length is 13 residues. The sequenced CDR3 bases are TGTGCCAGCTTGAGACAGAATAATTCACCC. Amino acid sequence: CASLRQNNSP. The full CDR3 sequence reads CASLRQNNSPLHF.

As concerns this clone: The CDR3 extends 3 residues past the end of the read, so its final part is completed from the germline J gene. V gene TRBV7-2 combines with J gene TRBJ1-2; no reliable D call. Germline loops: CDR1 SGHTA, CDR2 FQGNSA. The CDR3 length is 12 residues. The CDR3 sequence is CASSLKADTYTF. CDR3 bases read: TGTGCCAGCAGCTTAAAGGCAGATACC.

This clone occurred many times. The read falls 3 residues short of the CDR3 end, and the missing part is taken from the germline J gene. The gene calls are TRBV5-4 and TRBJ1-2; D not certain. The CDR3 is 13 amino acids. Germline V gene data show CDR1 as SGHNT and CDR2 as YYREEE (reference sequence). The CDR3 bases that were read are TGTGCCAGCACTCGAGCTGGGTCGGGGGGC. Protein sequence: CASTRAGSGG. The complete CDR3 reads CASTRAGSGGYTF. The full variable domain, rest sourced from reference TRBV5-4 and TRBJ1-2, is ETGVTQSPTHLIKTRGQQVTLRCSSQSGHNTVSWYQQALGQGPQFIFQYYREEENGRGNFPPRFSGLQFPNYSSELNVNALELDDSALYLCASTRAGSGGYTFGSGTRLTVV.

This clone was seen repeatedly, ten times or more. Read data end 3 residues before the CDR3 end; the end is taken from the germline J gene. The chain is built from TRBV20-1 and TRBJ2-1; the match to TRBD1 covers 9 bases. This CDR3 region has 16 residues. Germline loops: CDR1 DFQATT, CDR2 SNEGSKA (reference sequence). Trimming took 3 bases from V and 2 from J; bases not matched to a gene: 8. The sequenced CDR3 bases are TGCAGTGCTAGCTCAATGACAGGGGGGGCCTACAATGAG. As protein: CSASSMTGGAYNE. The complete CDR3 protein is CSASSMTGGAYNEQFF.

This clone was detected many times. The read ends 3 residues early relative to the CDR3; the germline J gene fills the gap. The chain links TRBV18 to TRBJ2-5, with D uncertain. Trimming took 0 bases from V and 4 from J, leaving 6 bases between them. The CDR3 is made up of 13 amino acids. CDR1 is KGHSH, CDR2 LQKENI, per germline. CDR3 region: CASSPPYPETQYF. The sequenced part of the CDR3 DNA is TGTGCCAGCTCACCACCGTATCCAGAGACC.

This clone has a count of ten or more. The CDR3 is cut off 3 residues early in the read; its end comes from the germline J gene. This rearrangement joins TRBV12-3 or TRBV12-4 to TRBJ2-6; a possible D gene is TRBD2 (5 bases). The CDR3 is 18 residues long. Trimming left V 5 bases short and J 0 bases short, with 17 bases between. The part of the CDR3 DNA that was read is TGTGCCAGCAGTCCGCCTCTGGCGGGTGGCTCTGGGGCCAACGTC. It yields the protein CASSPPLAGGSGANV. From start to end, the CDR3 is CASSPPLAGGSGANVLTF.

This clone was counted many times. Read coverage stops 3 residues before the CDR3 terminus; the germline J gene supplies the remainder. The rearrangement joins TRBV27 to TRBJ2-2, with TRBD2 matching over 12 bases. Trimming took 3 bases from V and 4 from J; bases not matched to a gene: 3. CDR1 MNHEY and CDR2 SMNVEV come from the germline V gene (reference sequence). The CDR3 has 16 amino acids. CDR3 amino acids: CASSFLAGGPTGELFF. The DNA read from the CDR3 is TGTGCCAGCAGTTTCCTAGCGGGAGGGCCCACCGGGGAG.

A note on this clone: With the read ending 3 residues before the CDR3 end, the germline J gene is used to fill in that end. The chain joins TRBV2 to TRBJ2-1, with 10 bases aligning to TRBD2. J lost 7 bases, V lost 5 bases, and 8 bases had no gene match. In germline, CDR1 is SNHLY, CDR2 FYNNEI. The CDR3 contains 15 residues. CDR3: CASSPLAGVGNEQFF. The sequenced part of the CDR3 DNA is TGTGCCAGCAGTCCCCTAGCGGGAGTGGGGAATGAG.

This clone was recorded at least ten times. The CDR3 is cut off 3 residues early in the read; its end comes from the germline J gene. The chain links TRBV5-4 to TRBJ1-2; 9 bases agree with TRBD1. CDR1 is SGHNT, CDR2 YYREEE, per germline (reference sequence). V was pared by 2 bases and J by 5 bases, with 7 bases of the junction left unmatched. This CDR3 has 15 residues. The DNA read from the CDR3 is TGTGCCAGCAGCTTACAAGGCGGGACAGGGTATGGC. It specifies CASSLQGGTGYG. The whole CDR3 sequence is CASSLQGGTGYGYTF.

This clone was recorded at least ten times. The observed sequence ends 3 residues before the CDR3 terminus, with the missing tail filled in from the germline J gene. The chain uses TRBV4-1 and TRBJ2-5; D is unresolved. The ends were cut back, 0 bases at V and 5 bases at J, with 13 bases in the middle. The CDR3 length is 15 residues. Germline V CDR1 and CDR2: MGHRA, YSYEKL. The CDR3 bases that were read are TGCGCCAGCAGCCAAGACGGCAACGGCGGTGAGACC. This codes for CASSQDGNGGET. The whole CDR3 is CASSQDGNGGETQYF.

A remark on this clone: The read gets to within 3 residues of the CDR3 end, and the germline J gene fills in the rest. The chain links TRBV2 to TRBJ2-1, with 8 bases matching TRBD2. Germline loops: CDR1 SNHLY, CDR2 FYNNEI. V lost 2 bases, J lost 5 bases, and 5 bases stayed unmatched. This CDR3 contains 15 residues. This CDR3 reads CASSELVSGNNEQFF. The DNA read from the CDR3 is TGTGCCAGCAGTGAACTGGTTAGCGGGAACAATGAG.

This clone was found many times. The read ends 3 residues early relative to the CDR3; the germline J gene fills the gap. J is TRBJ1-2 and V is TRBV19; TRBD1 matches 9 bases. The CDR3 sequence is 14 residues long. From germline, CDR1 is LNHDA and CDR2 SQIVND (reference sequence). V lost 4 bases and J lost 4; bases outside the gene matches: 4. CDR3 amino acids: CASSSATGGYGYTF. The part of the CDR3 DNA that was read is TGTGCCAGTAGTAGTGCGACAGGGGGCTATGGC.

This clone occurred many times. The read gets to within 3 residues of the CDR3 end, and the germline J gene fills in the rest. The rearrangement joins TRBV2 to TRBJ2-1; D is unresolved. This CDR3 spans 15 amino acids. CDR1 is SNHLY, CDR2 FYNNEI, per germline. Deletions cut 3 bases from V and 0 bases from J, with 9 bases between. CDR3 residues: CASSESPSSYNEQFF. The CDR3 bases that were read are TGTGCCAGCAGTGAGTCGCCCAGCTCCTACAATGAG.

This clone appeared many times. CDR3 in amino acids: CASSRTGEETQYF. CDR3 bases read: TGCGCCAGCAGCAGGACGGGGGAAGAGACC. The V call is TRBV4-1, the J call TRBJ2-5; possible D gene TRBD2, 6 bases. The read stops 3 residues short of the end of the CDR3; the missing end is completed from the germline J gene. Germline V gene data show CDR1 as MGHRA and CDR2 as YSYEKL. Trimming pared 5 bases from V and 3 bases from J, leaving 10 bases between. This CDR3 has 13 amino acids.

This clone was observed at least ten times. From the germline J gene comes the end of the CDR3, since the read stops 3 residues before it. This chain uses TRBV19 with TRBJ1-2; maybe TRBD1 (5 bases). The CDR3 is made up of 14 amino acids. Germline V gives CDR1 LNHDA, CDR2 SQIVND (reference sequence). CDR3 residues: CASSIFVRANGYTF. CDR3 bases read: TGTGCCAGTAGTATATTTGTCAGGGCAAACGGC.

In its sample, this clone was seen many times. Coverage ceases 3 residues before the CDR3 finishes, and the germline J gene fills in the end. The chain carries TRBV18 and TRBJ2-7; D remains unclear. Germline V gene data show CDR1 as KGHSH and CDR2 as LQKENI. This CDR3 has 14 amino acids. V was cut by 0 bases and J by 5 bases, with 11 bases left in between. CDR3 sequence: CASSPPTVRDEQYF. The part of the CDR3 DNA that was read is TGTGCCAGCTCACCACCGACTGTCCGAGACGAG.

The table lists this clone with many counts. The DNA ends 3 residues before the CDR3 does, and the rest of the CDR3 is filled in from the germline J gene. The rearrangement links TRBV28 to TRBJ1-2; D might be TRBD1 (6 bases). The CDR3 runs 13 residues. Germline CDR1 reads MDHEN; CDR2 reads SYDVKM. V lost 5 bases to trimming and J lost 2 bases, with 9 bases between them. The sequenced CDR3 bases are TGTGCCAGCAGTGCAGGACAGAACTATGGC. It translates to CASSAGQNYG. Given in full, the CDR3 is CASSAGQNYGYTF.

This clone has just a few counts. The read halts 3 residues ahead of the CDR3 end, with the missing end drawn from the germline J gene. The V gene is TRBV7-8, the J gene TRBJ1-4; D is undetermined. In germline, CDR1 is SGHVS, CDR2 FQNEAQ. The CDR3 totals 15 residues. Between the trimmed V and J ends, which lost 5 bases and 4 bases, there was a span of 14 bases. The CDR3 spells CASSANRVLNEKLFF. Partial CDR3 DNA: TGTGCCAGCAGCGCAAACCGGGTCCTTAATGAAAAA.

This clone appeared many times. Coverage ceases 3 residues before the CDR3 finishes, and the germline J gene fills in the end. The V call is TRBV5-4, the J call TRBJ1-1, with D tentatively TRBD1 (6 bases). CDR3 length: 16 residues. V was trimmed by 3 bases and J by 3 bases, leaving 18 bases between them. CDR1 SGHNT and CDR2 YYREEE come from the germline V gene (reference sequence). The part of the CDR3 DNA that was read is TGTGCCAGCAGCTCGGGACACTTCACTGGGGACACTGAA. It yields the protein CASSSGHFTGDTE. The full CDR3 protein is CASSSGHFTGDTEAFF. Complete variable domain (other parts from reference TRBV5-4 and TRBJ1-1): ETGVTQSPTHLIKTRGQQVTLRCSSQSGHNTVSWYQQALGQGPQFIFQYYREEENGRGNFPPRFSGLQFPNYSSELNVNALELDDSALYLCASSSGHFTGDTEAFFGQGTRLTVV.

This clone showed up just a few times. The read ends 3 residues before the CDR3 terminus; that terminus is restored from the germline J gene. The chain has TRBV7-9 and TRBJ1-2, with D possibly being TRBD1 (6 bases). CDR1 is SEHNR and CDR2 is FQNEAQ in the germline V gene (reference sequence). The CDR3 contains 12 residues. The CDR3 bases that were read are TGTGCCAGCAGCATCAACAGGGAAGGC. Translated: CASSINREG. The full CDR3 reads CASSINREGYTF.